The clone carrying this T cell receptor (beta chain) has a handful of counts. Its specificity is not known. One junction end does not reproduce the germline sequence, and a read error may be involved. This record comes from a study of cytomegalovirus exposure and HLA in healthy donors. Study-wide points: Most CMV-associated TCR beta chains were later found to appear HLA-restricted. For cytomegalovirus status, the classifier reportedly gave diagnoses with high specificity and sensitivity. Rarity characterized most TCR sequences, yet some public TCRs appeared in many donors. Indistinguishable V segments such as TRBV6-2 and TRBV6-3 were excluded.

Primers: 60 Vbeta forward and 13 Jbeta reverse. The data were produced by immunoSEQ multiplex PCR, yet TCRdb's version contains in-frame clones alone and is incomplete. The table lists fewer than 200,000 clones, 60% to 80% of them singletons. There are 17 residues in the CDR3. Germline CDR1 is SGHDN and CDR2 is FVKESK. The material sequenced was PBMCs. This receptor was taken from a man aged 18 to 29 in good health and CMV-seropositive. The chain links TRBV14 to TRBJ2-6; 13 nucleotides line up with TRBD2. CDR3: CASSHGLAGAKANGLTF. The DNA for the CDR3 is TGTGCCAGCAGCCACGGACTAGCGGGAGCCAAGGCCAACGGCCTGACTTTC.